Below are 26 T cell receptor beta chains sequenced from a single sample in a study of response to subunit inactivated influenza vaccine. Each CDR3 protein is one row after TCRdb ran MiXCR on the RT-PCR reads. The data hold about half a million distinct CDR3 sequences, with 7.6% observed a single time. The specimen was PBMCs from blood, collected less than 25 months after vaccination. The source of these receptors is a man aged 50 to 75 who received an inactivated influenza vaccine.

This clonotype was counted between two and nine times. The V call is TRBV20-1, the J call TRBJ1-5, with TRBD1 matching over 9 bases. With V trimmed by 4 bases and J by 4 bases, 5 bases remained unmatched. Germline V gene sequence: CDR1 DFQATT, CDR2 SNEGSKA (reference sequence). CDR3 length: 14 amino acids. The chain's CDR3 is CSATSGTGNQPQHF. The CDR3, as DNA: TGCAGTGCTACCTCCGGGACAGGGAATCAGCCCCAGCATTTT.

This clonotype has more than one count but fewer than ten. V and J are TRBV4-1 and TRBJ2-5; D ambiguous. Germline V CDR1 and CDR2: MGHRA, YSYEKL. This CDR3 contains 13 residues. The V gene lost 1 base and the J gene lost 5 bases, with 8 bases spanning the gap. The CDR3 region is CASSQGPAETQYF. In nucleotides, the CDR3 is TGCGCCAGCAGCCAAGGGCCCGCGGAGACCCAGTACTTC.

Many counts were recorded for this clonotype. The rearrangement links TRBV27 to TRBJ1-4; perhaps TRBD1 as D (6 bases). CDR1 and CDR2 from the germline V gene are MNHEY and SMNVEV (reference sequence). Trimming shortened V by 8 bases and J by 7 bases, and 20 bases separated the two germline ends. The CDR3 spans 15 residues. The DNA of the CDR3 is TGTGCCAGCCAACCGCTACAGGGAAAGTTTGAAAAACTGTTTTTT. Encoded protein: CASQPLQGKFEKLFF.

At least ten counts were recorded for this clonotype. The genes are TRBV20-1 and TRBJ1-5; D is undetermined. The CDR3 is made up of 13 amino acids. The V and J ends lost 3 bases and 1 base respectively, with 7 bases between them. The germline gives CDR1 DFQATT, CDR2 SNEGSKA (reference sequence). CDR3 residues: CSASGHSNQPQHF. The CDR3 nucleotides read TGCAGTGCTAGTGGTCACAGCAATCAGCCCCAGCATTTT.

This clonotype was found a few times. In DNA, the CDR3 is TGCGCCAGCAGCTTGATTCCGAATGAAGCTTTCTTT. This sequence encodes CASSLIPNEAFF. The V gene is TRBV5-1, the J gene TRBJ1-1; no reliable D call. The CDR3 sequence is 12 residues long. CDR1 is SGHRS and CDR2 is YFSETQ in the germline V gene. V gave up 1 base and J gave up 7 bases, with 8 bases separating them. The variable domain in full, completed from reference TRBV5-1 and TRBJ1-1, reads KAGVTQTPRYLIKTRGQQVTLSCSPISGHRSVSWYQQTPGQGLQFLFEYFSETQRNKGNFPGRFSGRQFSNSRSEMNVSTLELGDSALYLCASSLIPNEAFFGQGTRLTVV.

This clonotype has a count of ten or more. The chain is built from TRBV5-1 and TRBJ2-3; a possible D gene is TRBD1 (6 bases). This CDR3 has 15 amino acids. Trimming pared 4 bases from V and 2 bases from J, leaving 14 bases between. Germline assignment: CDR1 SGHRS and CDR2 YFSETQ. In DNA, the CDR3 is TGCGCCAGCAGCCCAGACGACAGGTCCACAGATACGCAGTATTTT. It is translated as CASSPDDRSTDTQYF.

This clonotype was observed at least ten times. The chain employs TRBV5-6 and TRBJ2-3; the D gene is possibly TRBD1 (5 bases). Germline V CDR1 and CDR2: SGHDT, YYEEEE. The ends were cut back, 4 bases at V and 2 bases at J, with 11 bases in the middle. This CDR3 is built from 14 residues. CDR3 coding DNA: TGTGCCAGCAGCCGTACAGGATTCACAGATACGCAGTATTTT. It encodes CASSRTGFTDTQYF.

V and J are TRBV7-2 and TRBJ2-1; 10 bases fit TRBD2. Losses at the gene ends were 5 bases for V and 6 bases for J; bases not matched to a gene: 7. CDR1 and CDR2 from the germline V gene are SGHTA and FQGNSA. This CDR3 has 15 residues. The CDR3 nucleotides read TGTGCCAGCAGCCAACTAGCGGGGTACTTCAATGAGCAGTTCTTC. Translation: CASSQLAGYFNEQFF.

This clonotype was picked up a small number of times. The chain recombines TRBV20-1 with TRBJ2-1, with 15 bases fitting TRBD2. CDR1 is DFQATT, CDR2 SNEGSKA, per germline (reference sequence). Trimming at V came to 5 bases and at J to 8 bases, leaving 7 bases not matched to a gene. CDR3 length: 15 residues. The CDR3 loop reads CSALGTSGRYHEQFF. CDR3 DNA sequence: TGCAGTGCTCTAGGGACTAGCGGGAGGTATCATGAGCAGTTCTTC.

V and J are TRBV20-1 and TRBJ2-1, with TRBD2 matching over 14 bases. With V trimmed by 0 bases and J by 10 bases, 5 bases remained unmatched. This CDR3 region has 15 residues. In germline, CDR1 is DFQATT, CDR2 SNEGSKA (reference sequence). In DNA, the CDR3 is TGCAGTGCTAGAGAGGGACTAGCGGGAGTTAGAGAGCAGTTCTTC. Translating gives CSAREGLAGVREQFF.

The sample holds a few counts of this clonotype. The genes are TRBV7-9 and TRBJ1-4; 7 bases match TRBD1. This CDR3 is built from 16 residues. Losses at the gene ends were 7 bases for V and 0 bases for J; bases not matched to a gene: 8. CDR1 SEHNR and CDR2 FQNEAQ come from the germline V gene (reference sequence). CDR3 amino acids: CASTGGGTATNEKLFF. In DNA, the CDR3 is TGTGCCAGCACCGGGGGAGGGACAGCAACTAATGAAAAACTGTTTTTT. Full variable domain (missing parts from reference TRBV7-9 and TRBJ1-4): DTGVSQNPRHKITKRGQNVTFRCDPISEHNRLYWYRQTLGQGPEFLTYFQNEAQLEKSRLLSDRFSAERPKGSFSTLEIQRTEQGDSAMYLCASTGGGTATNEKLFFGSGTQLSVL.

This clonotype showed up just a few times. This chain uses TRBV29-1 with TRBJ2-7, with D perhaps matching TRBD1 or TRBD2 (6 bases each). Trimming left V 4 bases short and J 3 bases short, with 19 bases between. This CDR3 comprises 15 residues. Germline V lookup: CDR1 SQVTM, CDR2 ANQGSEA. CDR3 DNA: TGCAGCGTTGTAGGGCTAACGGGGGCCCTCTACGAGCAGTACTTC. This sequence encodes CSVVGLTGALYEQYF.

This clonotype has ten or more counts. The V and J genes are TRBV24-1 and TRBJ2-7; D may be TRBD2 (7 bases). The V end lost 9 bases, the J end lost 1 base, and 15 bases lay between the germline ends. CDR1 is KGHDR and CDR2 is SFDVKD in the germline V gene. CDR3 length: 14 residues. The CDR3 nucleotides read TGTGCCACCTCAAACAGGGAGGGATCCTACGAGCAGTACTTC. As protein: CATSNREGSYEQYF.

The chain joins TRBV12-3 or TRBV12-4 to TRBJ1-6; 11 positions match TRBD1. Unmatched junction bases numbered 3, after V lost 5 bases and J lost 6 bases. This CDR3 has 15 residues. CDR3 region: CASSGTGGVNSPLHF. In DNA, the CDR3 is TGTGCCAGCAGTGGGACAGGGGGAGTTAATTCACCCCTCCACTTT.

The chain recombines TRBV20-1 with TRBJ1-2; a weak D match, TRBD1 (6 bases). The CDR3 loop spans 13 amino acids. The germline V and J ends were trimmed by 3 bases and 4 bases, with 12 bases remaining between them. Looked up from germline, CDR1 is DFQATT and CDR2 is SNEGSKA (reference sequence). The CDR3 DNA reads TGCAGTGCTAGTCGGACAGACTTCTATGGCTACACCTTC. Translating gives CSASRTDFYGYTF.

This clonotype was observed at least ten times. The V gene is TRBV10-3, the J gene TRBJ2-1, with 7 nucleotides matching TRBD1. The CDR3 covers 16 residues. The trim removed 0 bases at V and 6 bases at J, leaving 8 bases unmatched. From germline, CDR1 is ENHRY and CDR2 SYGVKD. CDR3 sequence reads: CAISESAWGTVNEQFF. The CDR3 nucleotides read TGTGCCATCAGTGAGTCGGCTTGGGGGACAGTCAATGAGCAGTTCTTC.

This clonotype appeared a few times. The J gene is TRBJ2-2, the V gene TRBV29-1; D might be TRBD2 (6 bases). In germline, CDR1 is SQVTM, CDR2 ANQGSEA. The CDR3 is 15 residues long. V lost 4 bases and J lost 4, with 16 bases in between. In DNA form, the CDR3 reads TGCAGCGTTGGGCCGGTTCTGGGGGGCACCGGGGAGCTGTTTTTT. It yields the protein CSVGPVLGGTGELFF.

The chain links TRBV9 to TRBJ2-1, with D possibly TRBD2 on 6 matching bases. The CDR3 extends over 15 amino acids. Trimming pared 4 bases from V and 5 bases from J, leaving 16 bases between. Germline V CDR1 and CDR2: SGDLS, YYNGEE. The CDR3 DNA reads as TGTGCCAGCAGCTTAGGCGAGACTAGTAACAATGAGCAGTTCTTC. The encoded protein is CASSLGETSNNEQFF. Looking up the rest from reference TRBV9 and TRBJ2-1 gives the full variable domain: DSGVTQTPKHLITATGQRVTLRCSPRSGDLSVYWYQQSLDQGLQFLIQYYNGEERAKGNILERFSAQQFPDLHSELNLSSLELGDSALYFCASSLGETSNNEQFFGPGTRLTVL.

Many counts were recorded for this clonotype. The rearrangement links TRBV12-3 or TRBV12-4 to TRBJ2-7, with D possibly being TRBD1 (6 bases). Trimming removed 5 bases at V and 4 bases at J, with 18 bases between. The CDR3 covers 15 residues. CDR3 amino acids: CASSPRGFTWYEQYF. The CDR3 bases are TGTGCCAGCAGTCCCAGGGGATTTACCTGGTACGAGCAGTACTTC.

This clonotype was observed a few times. The V gene is TRBV19, the J gene TRBJ2-2, with D hard to call. The CDR3 is made up of 12 amino acids. The V gene lost 5 bases and the J gene lost 8 bases, with 9 bases spanning the gap. Germline V CDR1 and CDR2: LNHDA, SQIVND (reference sequence). The chain's CDR3 is CASSHARGELFF. The CDR3 DNA reads TGTGCCAGTAGTCATGCTAGGGGGGAGCTGTTTTTT.

Comment on this clonotype: The CDR3 does not close with the conserved phenylalanine or tryptophan, likely indicating a read error. The rearrangement uses TRBV10-3 and TRBJ2-7, with D perhaps matching TRBD1 (6 bases). The V gene lost 8 bases and the J gene lost 0 bases, with 14 bases spanning the gap. Germline V gene sequence: CDR1 ENHRY, CDR2 SYGVKD. The CDR3 runs to 14 residues. The CDR3 sequence is CAIGRTESSYEQYI. CDR3 nucleotide sequence: TGTGCCATCGGCAGGACAGAGAGCTCCTACGAGCAGTACATC.

This clonotype was observed many times. This chain connects TRBV11-2 to TRBJ2-1; 8 nucleotides align to TRBD2. Germline V gene lookup returns CDR1 SGHAT and CDR2 FQNNGV. The trim removed 5 bases at V and 8 bases at J, leaving 5 bases unmatched. CDR3 length equals 13 residues. CDR3 bases: TGTGCCAGCAGCCCAGAAGCGGGGGATGAGCAGTTCTTC. Residues: CASSPEAGDEQFF.

This clonotype showed up just a few times. The rearrangement links TRBV5-6 to TRBJ1-5, with a tentative D call TRBD1 (6 bases). This CDR3 region has 15 residues. Looked up from germline, CDR1 is SGHDT and CDR2 is YYEEEE. Trimming removed 4 bases from V and 0 bases from J, with 11 bases in between. CDR3 loop: CASSTGGSSNQPQHF. CDR3 in DNA: TGTGCCAGCAGCACCGGGGGCTCTAGCAATCAGCCCCAGCATTTT.

This clonotype was picked up a small number of times. V is TRBV10-3 and J is TRBJ2-5; TRBD2 matches 10 bases. The CDR3 has 19 amino acids. In germline, CDR1 is ENHRY, CDR2 SYGVKD. V was clipped by 0 bases and J by 1 base; unmatched bases: 11. CDR3 sequence: CAISESSVASGGFQETQYF. As DNA, the CDR3 is TGTGCCATCAGTGAGTCGAGCGTAGCTAGCGGGGGCTTCCAAGAGACCCAGTACTTC.

This clonotype was seen a handful of times. CDR3 protein: CSASTLSTDTQYF. CDR3 coding DNA: TGCAGTGCTAGTACCCTCAGCACAGATACGCAGTATTTT. The rearrangement uses TRBV20-1 and TRBJ2-3; no firm D call. The V gene's germline CDR1 is DFQATT and CDR2 SNEGSKA (reference sequence). The CDR3 extends over 13 amino acids. Trimming left V 3 bases short and J 0 bases short, with 7 bases between.

The V and J genes are TRBV5-1 and TRBJ2-3; perhaps TRBD2 as D (6 bases). Trimming left V 7 bases short and J 0 bases short, with 12 bases between. The CDR3 runs 14 residues. Germline V gene lookup returns CDR1 SGHRS and CDR2 YFSETQ. CDR3 DNA: TGCGCCAGCGAGGGCGGGGTTAGCACAGATACGCAGTATTTT. This translates into CASEGGVSTDTQYF.